This T cell receptor beta chain was sequenced in a study of blood T cell repertoires in COVID-19 (dated by TCRdb to 2019 to 2021). Turning to the overall study: Collaborator samples came from the United States, Italy and Spain and covered acute and convalescent phases of COVID-19. The sample metadata nearly always contained a de-identified subject ID, COVID-19 status, age in years and sex. Subjects who had been exposed to COVID-19, were actively infected with it, or had recovered from it provided the deeply sampled blood TCRbeta repertoires that made up the dataset. Where available, HLA class I and class II types were obtained from metadata supplied by the sample provider rather than from assay-based typing. Samples were obtained from the ongoing ImmuneRACE study (first 160 participants) and from about 1,300 subjects provided by 6 global collaborators. The prospective study material was composed of cDNA or gDNA derived from T cells, B-cell-depleted T cells, or PBMCs. The repertoires were released in a freely available public database intended as a resource for research on the immune response to SARS-CoV-2. Here is what the overall study found, with its caveats: How much clinical and demographic metadata was included differed by source and by participant, and the metadata was provided uncurated.

The CDR3 holds 15 amino acids from the cysteine to the phenylalanine. Only the CDR3 region is kept as DNA, spanning 45 bases read in frame from base 1. From V the trimming removes 7 bases and from J it removes 3 bases, while the gene matches leave 5 bases of the junction unaccounted for. For CDR1 and CDR2, the germline V gene lists KGHDR and SFDVKD. Enrolling through a virtual design, the prospective study's participants ranged in age from roughly 18 to 100 years and lived across 24 United States geographic areas. In the prospective study, participants were assigned to cohorts based on the clinical history participants reported in a screening survey and a study questionnaire. For ImmuneRACE Cohort 3, a participant was defined as recovered based on two consecutive negative NP/OP PCR tests, clearance by a healthcare professional, or resolution of symptoms. Mobile phlebotomists in the prospective study collected whole blood, serum and a nasopharyngeal or oropharyngeal swab from every participant. Prospective study participants could optionally give additional blood draws and questionnaires over an approximately two-month period. Prospective study blood samples were shipped either frozen or at room temperature before DNA extraction.

As regards this clone: Its antigen specificity is not known. Per-nucleotide qualities are absent, and no much larger clonotype sits a single base away.

TCRbeta CDR3 regions were amplified from genomic DNA using the immunoSEQ Assay, a bias-controlled multiplex PCR. The authors' pipeline ran thus. The number of nucleated cells in each sample was estimated by amplification of reference gene primers within the assay. To quantify the absolute abundance of each unique TCRbeta CDR3 rearrangement, sequence reads were collapsed and filtered. For each sample, productive Simpson clonality was calculated as the square root of Simpson's diversity index over productive rearrangements. The table comes from immuneACCESS by way of TCRdb, which keeps in-frame sequences with V and J called. Part of the clones is missing from these tables; in studies checked, under half for an unresolved V gene and the rest for unknown reasons. V, J and clone size are taken as reported in that table, and D and trimming were inferred from the DNA itself. This sample lists hundreds of thousands of clones; approximately 89% were detected once. The ten largest clones represent around a tenth of the sample.

The sample consisted of PBMCs or T cells enriched from blood (not recorded which). Rearrangement joined TRBV24-1 to TRBJ2-3; 11 central nucleotides agree with TRBD2. This TCR was sampled from a woman between 40 and 50 years old who had recovered from COVID-19. At the DNA level, the sequence is TGTGCCACCAGCTCGCTAGCGGGAGGAACAGATACGCAGTATTTT. It codes for CATSSLAGGTDTQYF.